This TCR beta chain comes out of a study of regulatory T cells in long-lasting Graves disease. Specified time point: newly diagnosed GD, antithyroid drugs for less than 3 months. There was RNA extracted from PBMCs, and the TCR library was made from it. This clonotype was observed at least ten times. In building TCR beta libraries, iRepertoire HTBI primers were used together with Arm-PCR of CDR3 regions. TCRdb used MiXCR to reprocess the multiplex PCR reads, holding one entry per CDR3 protein. The sample lists roughly 420,000 distinct CDR3 sequences, roughly 15% occurring once. Separately, the same data were catalogued under a study of T cells in Graves' hyperthyroidism and ophthalmopathy.

The starting material was peripheral blood mononuclear cells (PBMCs), obtained at new diagnosis, from a patient treated with antithyroid drugs. The TCR originated in a woman between 18 and 29 years old with Graves disease.

The DNA of the CDR3 is TGCAGCGTTGAGGGGATACAGGCCGAACACAATGAGCAGTTCTTC. This sequence encodes CSVEGIQAEHNEQFF. The chain recombines TRBV29-1 with TRBJ2-1, with D tentatively TRBD1 (5 bases). The V gene's germline CDR1 is SQVTM and CDR2 ANQGSEA. The CDR3 has 15 residues. Trimming shortened V by 3 bases and J by 5 bases, and 17 bases separated the two germline ends.